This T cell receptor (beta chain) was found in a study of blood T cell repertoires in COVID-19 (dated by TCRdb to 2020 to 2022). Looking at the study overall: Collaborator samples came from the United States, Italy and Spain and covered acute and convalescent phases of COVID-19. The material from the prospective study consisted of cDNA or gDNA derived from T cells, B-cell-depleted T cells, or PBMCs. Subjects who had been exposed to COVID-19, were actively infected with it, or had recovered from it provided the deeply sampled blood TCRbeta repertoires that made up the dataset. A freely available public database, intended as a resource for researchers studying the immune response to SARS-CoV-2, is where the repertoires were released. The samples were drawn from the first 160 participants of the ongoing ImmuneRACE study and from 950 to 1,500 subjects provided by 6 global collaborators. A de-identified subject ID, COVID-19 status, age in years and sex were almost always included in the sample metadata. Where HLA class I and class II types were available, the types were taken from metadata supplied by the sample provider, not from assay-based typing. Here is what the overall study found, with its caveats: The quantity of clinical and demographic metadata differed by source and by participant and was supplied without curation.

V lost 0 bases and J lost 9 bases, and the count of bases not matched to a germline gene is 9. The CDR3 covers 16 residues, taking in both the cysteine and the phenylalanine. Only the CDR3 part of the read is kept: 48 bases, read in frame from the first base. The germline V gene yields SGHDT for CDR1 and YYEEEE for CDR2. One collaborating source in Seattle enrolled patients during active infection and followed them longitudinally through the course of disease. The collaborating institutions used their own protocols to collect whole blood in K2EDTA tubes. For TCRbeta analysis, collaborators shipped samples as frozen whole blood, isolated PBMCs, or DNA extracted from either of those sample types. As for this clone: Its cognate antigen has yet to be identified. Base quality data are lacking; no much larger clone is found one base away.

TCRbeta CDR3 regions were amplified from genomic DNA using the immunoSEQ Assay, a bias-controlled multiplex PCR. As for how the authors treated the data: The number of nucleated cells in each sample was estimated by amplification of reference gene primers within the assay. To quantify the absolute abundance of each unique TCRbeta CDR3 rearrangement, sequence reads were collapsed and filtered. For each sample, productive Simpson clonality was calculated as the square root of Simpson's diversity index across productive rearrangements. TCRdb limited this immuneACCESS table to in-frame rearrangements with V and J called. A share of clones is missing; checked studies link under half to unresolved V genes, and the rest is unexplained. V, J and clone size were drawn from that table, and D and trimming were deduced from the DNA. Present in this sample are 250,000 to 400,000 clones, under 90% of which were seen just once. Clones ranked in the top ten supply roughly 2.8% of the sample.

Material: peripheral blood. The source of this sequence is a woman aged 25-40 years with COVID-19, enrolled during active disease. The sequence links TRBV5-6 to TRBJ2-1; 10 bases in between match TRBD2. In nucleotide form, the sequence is TGTGCCAGCAGCTTGGCTAGCGGGAGTTCCTTCGGTGAGCAGTTCTTC. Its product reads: CASSLASGSSFGEQFF.